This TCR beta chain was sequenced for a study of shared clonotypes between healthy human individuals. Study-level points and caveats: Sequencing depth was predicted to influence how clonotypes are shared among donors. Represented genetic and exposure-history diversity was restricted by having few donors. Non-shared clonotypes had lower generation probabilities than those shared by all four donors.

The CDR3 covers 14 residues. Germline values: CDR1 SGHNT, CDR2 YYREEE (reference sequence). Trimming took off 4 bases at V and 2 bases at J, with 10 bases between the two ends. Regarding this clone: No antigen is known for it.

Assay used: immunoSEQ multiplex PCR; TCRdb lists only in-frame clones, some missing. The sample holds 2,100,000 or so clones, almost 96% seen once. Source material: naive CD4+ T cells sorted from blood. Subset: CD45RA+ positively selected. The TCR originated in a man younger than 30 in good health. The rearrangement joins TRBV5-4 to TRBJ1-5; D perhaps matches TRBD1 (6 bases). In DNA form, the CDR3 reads TGTGCCAGCAGCCGGGAGGGGGGCAATCAGCCCCAGCATTTT. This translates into CASSREGGNQPQHF.